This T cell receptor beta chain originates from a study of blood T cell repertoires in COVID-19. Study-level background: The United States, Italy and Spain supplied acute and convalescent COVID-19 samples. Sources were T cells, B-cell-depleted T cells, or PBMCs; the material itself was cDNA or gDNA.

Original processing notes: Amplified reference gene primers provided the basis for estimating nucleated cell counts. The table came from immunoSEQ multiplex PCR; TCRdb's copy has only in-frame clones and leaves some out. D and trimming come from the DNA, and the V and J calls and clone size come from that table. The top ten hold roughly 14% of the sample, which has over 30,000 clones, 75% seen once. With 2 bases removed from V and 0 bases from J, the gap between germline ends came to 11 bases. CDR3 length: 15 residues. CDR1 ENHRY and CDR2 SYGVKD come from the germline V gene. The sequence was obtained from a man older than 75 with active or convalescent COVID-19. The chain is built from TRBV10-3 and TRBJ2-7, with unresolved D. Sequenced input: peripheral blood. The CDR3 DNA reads TGTGCCATCAGTGAGGGCCTGGGCAGCTCCTACGAGCAGTACTTC. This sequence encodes CAISEGLGSSYEQYF.